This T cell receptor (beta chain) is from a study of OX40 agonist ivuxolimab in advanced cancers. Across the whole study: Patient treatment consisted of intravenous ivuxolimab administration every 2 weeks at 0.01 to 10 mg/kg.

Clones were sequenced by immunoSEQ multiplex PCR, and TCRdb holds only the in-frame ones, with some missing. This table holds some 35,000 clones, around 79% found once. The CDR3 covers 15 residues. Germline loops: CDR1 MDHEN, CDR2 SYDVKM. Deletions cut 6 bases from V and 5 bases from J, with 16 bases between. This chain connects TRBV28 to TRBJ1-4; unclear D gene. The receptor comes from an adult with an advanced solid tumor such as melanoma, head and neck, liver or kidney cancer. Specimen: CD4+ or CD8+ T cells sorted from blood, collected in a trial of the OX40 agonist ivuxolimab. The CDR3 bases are TGTGCCAGCAGACGCCCGGGGTCTTTAAATGAAAAACTGTTTTTT. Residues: CASRRPGSLNEKLFF.